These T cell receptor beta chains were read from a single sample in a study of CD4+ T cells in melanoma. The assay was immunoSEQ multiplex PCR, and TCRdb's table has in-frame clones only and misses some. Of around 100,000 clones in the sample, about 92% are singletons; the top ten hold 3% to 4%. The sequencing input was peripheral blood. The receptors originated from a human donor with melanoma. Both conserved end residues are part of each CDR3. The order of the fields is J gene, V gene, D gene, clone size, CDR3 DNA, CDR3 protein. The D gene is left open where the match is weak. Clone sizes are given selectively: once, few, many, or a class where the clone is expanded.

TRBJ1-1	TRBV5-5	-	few	TGTGCCAGCAGTAGACAGGTAATGAACACTGAAGCTTTCTTT	CASSRQVMNTEAFF
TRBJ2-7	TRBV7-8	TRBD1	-	TGTGCCAGCAGCCGGGGACAGAGTGGCGAGCAGTACTTC	CASSRGQSGEQYF
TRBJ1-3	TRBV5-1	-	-	TGCGCCAGCAGTCTGGACTCTGGAAACACCATATATTTT	CASSLDSGNTIYF
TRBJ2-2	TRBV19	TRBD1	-	TGTGCCAGTAGGCTGGGACAGGGCAACACCGGGGAGCTGTTTTTT	CASRLGQGNTGELFF
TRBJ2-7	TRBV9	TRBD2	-	TGTGCCAGCAGCCCCCTAGGGACTAGCGGGAGGGTCATTTTC	CASSPLGTSGRVIF
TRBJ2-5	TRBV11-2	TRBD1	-	TGTGCCAGCAGCTCGAACAGGGGGCGAGGGGAGACCCAGTACTTC	CASSSNRGRGETQYF
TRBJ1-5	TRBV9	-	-	TGTGCCAGCAGCGGAACCCTCGGCAATCAGCCCCAGCATTTT	CASSGTLGNQPQHF
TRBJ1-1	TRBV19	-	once	TGTGCCAGTAGCCCACAGCAGGGTAGGACTGAAGCTTTCTTT	CASSPQQGRTEAFF
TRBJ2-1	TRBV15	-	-	TGTGCCACCAGCAGAGACCCAACCCGGGGCAATGAGCAGTTCTTC	CATSRDPTRGNEQFF
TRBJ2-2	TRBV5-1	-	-	TGCGCCAGCAGCCTTACGATCGGACTGAGCACCGGGGAGCTGTTTTTT	CASSLTIGLSTGELFF
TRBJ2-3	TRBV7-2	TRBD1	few	TGTGCCAGCACCCAATGGGCTGGACAGGGTGCAGATACGCAGTATTTT	CASTQWAGQGADTQYF
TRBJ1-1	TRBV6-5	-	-	TGTGCCAGCCAGCAAACGCGGGCCGTGAACACTGAAGCTTTCTTT	CASQQTRAVNTEAFF
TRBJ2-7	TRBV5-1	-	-	TGCGCCAGCAGCTTGTCGGGACCTACCTACGAGCAGTACTTC	CASSLSGPTYEQYF
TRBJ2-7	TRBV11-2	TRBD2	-	TGTGCCAGCAGCCTCCTGACTAGCGGGGACTATTACGAGCAGTACTTC	CASSLLTSGDYYEQYF
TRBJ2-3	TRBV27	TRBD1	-	TGTGCCAGCAGTAGGCGGACAGGAAGCACAGATACGCAGTATTTT	CASSRRTGSTDTQYF
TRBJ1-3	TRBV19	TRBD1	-	TGTGCCAGTAGTACCGGGACAGGGCTTGGAAACACCATATATTTT	CASSTGTGLGNTIYF
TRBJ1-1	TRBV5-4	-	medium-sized	TGTGCCAGCAGCCTGGACAGAAGAACTGAAGCTTTCTTT	CASSLDRRTEAFF
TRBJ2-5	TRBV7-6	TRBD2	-	TGTGCCAGCAGCTTAGGCCGGGGGGGGGAGACCCAGTACTTC	CASSLGRGGETQYF
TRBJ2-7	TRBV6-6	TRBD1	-	TGTGCCAGCAGGGAGGGACAGGCACATTTCGGGCAGTACTTC	CASREGQAHFGQYF
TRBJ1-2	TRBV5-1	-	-	TGCGCCAGCAGCCCGACGGACCAGGAACTTCATGGCTACACCTTC	CASSPTDQELHGYTF
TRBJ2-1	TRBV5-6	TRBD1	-	TGTGCCAGCAGCTTGGGGGGACAGGGCGATGAGCAGTTCTTC	CASSLGGQGDEQFF
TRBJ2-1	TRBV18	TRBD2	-	TGTGCCAGCTCACCCGGACTAGCGGGAGACAATGAGCAGTTCTTC	CASSPGLAGDNEQFF
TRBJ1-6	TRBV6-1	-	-	TGTGCCAGCTTACCAGTTATTCACTATAATTCACCCCTCCACTTT	CASLPVIHYNSPLHF
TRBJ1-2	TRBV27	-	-	TGTGCCAGCAGTTTGACAGGAGCTAACTATGGCTACACCTTC	CASSLTGANYGYTF
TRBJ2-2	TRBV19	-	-	TGTGCCAGTAGTATGGTCGGTCTTAACACCGGGGAGCTGTTTTTT	CASSMVGLNTGELFF
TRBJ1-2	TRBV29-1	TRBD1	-	TGCAGCGTTTTTGACAGGGCCTACACCTTC	CSVFDRAYTF
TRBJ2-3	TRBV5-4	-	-	TGTGCCAGCAGCAAACAGGAAACTAGCACAGATACGCAGTATTTT	CASSKQETSTDTQYF
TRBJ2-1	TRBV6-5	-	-	TGTGCCAGCAGTTACAAAAATTATTGGAGTGAGCAGTTCTTC	CASSYKNYWSEQFF
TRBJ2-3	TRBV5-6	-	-	TGTGCCAGCAGCGGGTGGAACACAGATACGCAGTATTTT	CASSGWNTDTQYF
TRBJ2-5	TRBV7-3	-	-	TGTGCCAGCAGCCCAGGACATGACCAAGAGACCCAGTACTTC	CASSPGHDQETQYF
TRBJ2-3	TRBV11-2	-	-	TGTGCCAGCAGCTTAGGGGGGAAGGATACGCAGTATTTT	CASSLGGKDTQYF
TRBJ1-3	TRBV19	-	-	TGTGCCAGTAGATCGACCGGGACGGCCGAATCATATTTT	CASRSTGTAESYF
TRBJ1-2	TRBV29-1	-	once	TGCAGCGTTGAACTCAGGGATGGCTACACCTTC	CSVELRDGYTF
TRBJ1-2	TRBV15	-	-	TGTGCCACCAGCACCACTAGAGGGAATGGCTACACCTTC	CATSTTRGNGYTF
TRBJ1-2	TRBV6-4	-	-	TGTGCCAGCAGTGTCACTACAAGCTATGGCTACACCTTC	CASSVTTSYGYTF
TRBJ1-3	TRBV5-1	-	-	TGCGCCAGCGGCGGACAGGGAAACACCATATATTTT	CASGGQGNTIYF
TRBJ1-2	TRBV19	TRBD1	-	TGTGCCAGTAGTAAGGGACAGGGGGCCTCCTATGGCTACACCTTC	CASSKGQGASYGYTF
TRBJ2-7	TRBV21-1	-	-	TGTGCCAGCAGCGATGAATGGGGCAGGGGGTTTATCTACGAGCAGTACTTC	CASSDEWGRGFIYEQYF
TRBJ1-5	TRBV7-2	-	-	TGTGCCAGCAGCTTCCGGGTGGGAAATCAGCCCCAGCATTTT	CASSFRVGNQPQHF
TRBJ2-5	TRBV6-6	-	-	TGTGCCAGCAGTACCGATATAAAGGCCCAGTACTTC	CASSTDIKAQYF
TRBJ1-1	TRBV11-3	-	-	TGTGCCAGCAGCCCCCGCCGGGGCCAGGACACTGAAGCTTTCTTT	CASSPRRGQDTEAFF
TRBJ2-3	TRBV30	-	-	TGTGCCTGGGACAGCACAGATACGCAGTATTTT	CAWDSTDTQYF
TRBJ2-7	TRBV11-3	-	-	TGTGCCAGCAGCTTCAGGGGAGGGCCAATTTACGAGCAGTACTTC	CASSFRGGPIYEQYF
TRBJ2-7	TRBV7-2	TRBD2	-	TGTGCCAGCAGCTTGGGGGGCGGCGGGAGGTGGTACGAGCAGTACTTC	CASSLGGGGRWYEQYF
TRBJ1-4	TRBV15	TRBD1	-	TGTGCCACCAGCAGGGACAGGGGTTCTTATGAAAAACTGTTTTTT	CATSRDRGSYEKLFF
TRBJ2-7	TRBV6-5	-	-	TGTGCCAGCAGCCCGACGAAGCCAGCCTCCTACGAGCAGTACTTC	CASSPTKPASYEQYF
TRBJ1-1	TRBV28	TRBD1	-	TGTGCCAGCAGACCCTACGAACAGGGGGGGGCTTTCTTT	CASRPYEQGGAFF
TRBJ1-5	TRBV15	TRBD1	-	TGTGCCACCAGCAGAGATTGGACAGGGGGCAGGCAGCCCCAGCATTTT	CATSRDWTGGRQPQHF
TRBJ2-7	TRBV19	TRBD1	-	TGTGCCAGTAGCAGAGGGCGGACAGGGGGCATCTACGAGCAGTACTTC	CASSRGRTGGIYEQYF
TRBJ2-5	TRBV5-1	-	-	TGCGCCAGCAGCACTATGGGTAGGGTGGCTGTGGAGACCCAGTACTTC	CASSTMGRVAVETQYF
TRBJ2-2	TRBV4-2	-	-	TGTGCCAGCAGCCGAGGGGGGTCCGGGGAGCTGTTTTTT	CASSRGGSGELFF
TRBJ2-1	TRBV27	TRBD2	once	TGTGCCAGCAGTCTTCAAGGGCGGACTAGCGGGTACAATGAGCAGTTCTTC	CASSLQGRTSGYNEQFF
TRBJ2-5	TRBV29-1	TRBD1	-	TGCAGCGTTGAAGCAGGGGGCCCAGAGACCCAGTACTTC	CSVEAGGPETQYF
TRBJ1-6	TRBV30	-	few	TGTGCCTGGAGTGTACAACCCCCAAATTCACCCCTCCACTTT	CAWSVQPPNSPLHF
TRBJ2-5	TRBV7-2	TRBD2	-	TGTGCCAGCAGCTTAATGGGAGCGGGGGAAGAGACCCAGTACTTC	CASSLMGAGEETQYF
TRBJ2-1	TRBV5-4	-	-	TGTGCCAGCAGCTTGGACAGCCGCTCCTACAATGAGCAGTTCTTC	CASSLDSRSYNEQFF
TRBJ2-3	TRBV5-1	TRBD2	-	TGCGCCAGCAGCTCTACTAGCGGGGTCACAGATACGCAGTATTTT	CASSSTSGVTDTQYF
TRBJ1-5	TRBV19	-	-	TGTGCCACCACAGGAGTTAGCAATCAGCCCCAGCATTTT	CATTGVSNQPQHF
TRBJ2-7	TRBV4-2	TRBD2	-	TGTGCCAGCAGCCAAGCTAGGGCGGGGGTTTCCTACGAGCAGTACTTC	CASSQARAGVSYEQYF